Below are 20 T cell receptor beta chains sequenced from a single sample in a study of T cells after yellow fever vaccination. TCRdb passed the 5' RACE reads through MiXCR, listing each CDR3 protein once. The sample carries approximately 610,000 distinct CDR3 sequences, about a sixth recorded once. Here the sequenced sample was PBMCs, taken less than 6 days after the first yellow fever vaccination. All receptors derive from a man aged 18-30 years who received the YFV17D yellow fever vaccine.

The chain has TRBV9 and TRBJ2-3; D is unresolved. CDR3 size: 15 residues. The germline V gene has CDR1 SGDLS and CDR2 YYNGEE. V shed 4 bases and J shed 4 bases, with 16 bases lying between them. The CDR3 DNA reads TGTGCCAGCAGCTACTCGGTAGGCTTTGCAGATACGCAGTATTTT. Translating gives CASSYSVGFADTQYF.

The chain uses TRBV7-3 and TRBJ2-5; D is unclear. CDR3 size: 13 residues. Trimming shortened V by 0 bases and J by 4 bases, and 6 bases separated the two germline ends. Germline V gene sequence: CDR1 SGHTA, CDR2 FQGTGA. As DNA, the CDR3 is TGTGCCAGCAGCTTAACGTATCGAGAGACCCAGTACTTC. Encoded protein: CASSLTYRETQYF.

This clonotype occurred many times. V is TRBV2 and J is TRBJ2-3; 7 bases line up with TRBD2. J gave up 14 bases and V 1 base, and 9 bases lay outside the gene matches. This CDR3 contains 13 residues. CDR1 is SNHLY and CDR2 is FYNNEI in the germline V gene. The CDR3 loop is CASSEGGGTPRYF. CDR3 coding DNA: TGTGCCAGCAGTGAAGGGGGGGGAACTCCTCGGTATTTT.

A few counts support this clonotype. The J gene is TRBJ2-1, the V gene TRBV12-3 or TRBV12-4; 15 bases are a match to TRBD2. V trimming: 6 bases; J trimming: 4 bases; junction bases outside the gene matches: 7. The CDR3 covers 17 residues. The CDR3 DNA reads as TGTGCCAGCAGGCCCGGGACTAGCGGGGGGCTATACAATGAGCAGTTCTTC. As protein: CASRPGTSGGLYNEQFF.

The V and J genes are TRBV6-2 or TRBV6-3 and TRBJ2-1, with 11 bases lining up with TRBD2. The CDR3 covers 14 residues. J gave up 10 bases and V 7 bases, and 9 bases lay outside the gene matches. From germline, CDR1 is MNHEY and CDR2 SVGEGT. CDR3 coding DNA: TGTGCCAGCAATCTAGCGGGGGGACCACGGGAGCAGTTCTTC. Translation gives CASNLAGGPREQFF.

This clonotype appeared a few times. The rearrangement uses TRBV6-2 or TRBV6-3 and TRBJ2-3, with 8 bases matching TRBD1. Trimming removed 11 bases from V and 3 bases from J; junction bases left unmatched: 7. CDR1 is MNHEY and CDR2 is SVGEGT in the germline V gene. This CDR3 comprises 13 residues. CDR3 in DNA: TGTGCCGGCCGGGACAGGCTAACAGATACGCAGTATTTT. Its protein is CAGRDRLTDTQYF.

This clonotype was seen a handful of times. This chain connects TRBV18 to TRBJ2-6, with a weak D call TRBD1 (5 bases). V was pared by 0 bases and J by 12 bases, with 12 bases between. The germline V gene encodes CDR1 KGHSH and CDR2 LQKENI. CDR3 length: 14 amino acids. CDR3 in amino acids: CASSPPSTVGVLTF. In nucleotides, the CDR3 is TGTGCCAGCTCACCACCGTCGACAGTCGGCGTCCTGACTTTC.

The rearrangement links TRBV5-6 to TRBJ2-7; 8 bases line up with TRBD1. The CDR3 runs 15 residues. Germline trimming cut 4 bases from V and 3 bases from J; bases unmatched to any gene: 9. In germline, CDR1 is SGHDT, CDR2 YYEEEE. The CDR3 loop is CASSGGQGRFYEQYF. CDR3 DNA sequence: TGTGCCAGCAGCGGTGGACAGGGAAGGTTCTACGAGCAGTACTTC.

The genes are TRBV20-1 and TRBJ1-1; D gene unclear. The germline V and J ends were trimmed by 4 bases and 0 bases, with 6 bases remaining between them. Germline CDR1 is DFQATT and CDR2 is SNEGSKA (reference sequence). CDR3 length: 12 amino acids. The CDR3 loop is CSATAVNTEAFF. Here the CDR3 DNA reads TGCAGTGCTACGGCCGTGAACACTGAAGCTTTCTTT.

The CDR3 nucleotides are TGCAGCGTTGAAGATCTGGGGAGGACCGGGGAGCTGTTTTTT. Translation: CSVEDLGRTGELFF. The chain links TRBV29-1 to TRBJ2-2, with D tentatively TRBD2 (6 bases). From germline, CDR1 is SQVTM and CDR2 ANQGSEA. V shed 0 bases and J shed 5 bases, with 10 bases lying between them. The CDR3 is made up of 14 amino acids.

This chain links TRBV5-1 with TRBJ2-3; D not certain. The CDR3 runs to 14 residues. V lost 2 bases and J 4 bases, leaving 11 bases between the germline ends. The V gene's germline CDR1 is SGHRS and CDR2 YFSETQ. CDR3 in amino acids: CASSLRSSSDTQYF. DNA of the CDR3: TGCGCCAGCAGCTTAAGGTCGTCGTCAGATACGCAGTATTTT. Full variable domain (remainder filled in from reference TRBV5-1 and TRBJ2-3): KAGVTQTPRYLIKTRGQQVTLSCSPISGHRSVSWYQQTPGQGLQFLFEYFSETQRNKGNFPGRFSGRQFSNSRSEMNVSTLELGDSALYLCASSLRSSSDTQYFGPGTRLTVL.

The chain carries TRBV15 and TRBJ2-7; D unclear. Germline-derived CDR1 and CDR2 are LNHNV and YYDKDF (reference sequence). With 9 bases removed from V and 2 bases from J, the gap between germline ends came to 14 bases. The CDR3 has 13 amino acids. CDR3 amino acids: CATRSSQTYEQYV. CDR3 nucleotides: TGTGCCACTAGATCGTCGCAGACCTACGAGCAGTACGTC.

The chain combines TRBV4-1 with TRBJ1-4, with 7 nucleotides matching TRBD1. The CDR3 loop spans 14 amino acids. The trim removed 2 bases at V and 8 bases at J, leaving 5 bases unmatched. CDR1 MGHRA and CDR2 YSYEKL come from the germline V gene. The CDR3 sequence: CASSQNRGMEKLFF. CDR3 in DNA: TGCGCCAGCAGCCAAAACAGGGGAATGGAAAAACTGTTTTTT.

This clonotype occurred a few times. The J gene is TRBJ2-7, the V gene TRBV7-6; D is perhaps TRBD1 (5 bases). Germline V gene sequence: CDR1 SGHVS, CDR2 FNYEAQ. Trimming stripped 1 base from V and 3 bases from J, with 10 bases between. This CDR3 has 14 residues. The CDR3 is CASSLGGPYYEQYF. The CDR3 DNA is TGTGCCAGCAGCTTAGGGGGCCCCTACTACGAGCAGTACTTC.

This rearrangement joins TRBV5-1 to TRBJ2-3, with TRBD2 matching over 8 bases. V dropped 4 bases and J dropped 3; count of bases not matched to a gene: 10. CDR3 length: 16 amino acids. Germline-derived CDR1 and CDR2 are SGHRS and YFSETQ. The CDR3 DNA reads as TGCGCCAGCAGCGACGCCGGGACTAGGGCAACAGATACGCAGTATTTT. This gives the protein CASSDAGTRATDTQYF.

The chain joins TRBV27 to TRBJ2-5, with D tentatively TRBD2 (6 bases). Germline CDR1 reads MNHEY; CDR2 reads SMNVEV (reference sequence). The CDR3 is 14 residues long. The V and J ends lost 4 bases and 4 bases respectively, with 13 bases between them. The CDR3 nucleotides are TGTGCCAGCAGTTCCACTAGCAAGTTAGAGACCCAGTACTTC. Protein product: CASSSTSKLETQYF.

The V and J genes are TRBV7-6 and TRBJ2-2; either TRBD1 or TRBD2 may supply D (5 bases each). V lost 2 bases and J 4 bases, leaving 14 bases between the germline ends. CDR3 length: 16 residues. Germline CDR1 reads SGHVS; CDR2 reads FNYEAQ. CDR3: CASSLYGAAGTGELFF. CDR3 nucleotides: TGTGCCAGCAGCTTATATGGGGCGGCGGGCACCGGGGAGCTGTTTTTT.

This clonotype was seen ten or more times. The V call is TRBV7-3, the J call TRBJ1-5, with D possibly matching TRBD1 (6 bases). The germline gives CDR1 SGHTA, CDR2 FQGTGA. V dropped 7 bases and J dropped 2 bases, with 21 bases sitting between them. The CDR3 is made up of 17 amino acids. CDR3 nucleotides: TGTGCCAGCATGAACTGGGGGGCTACAGTAGGCAATCAGCCCCAGCATTTT. This encodes CASMNWGATVGNQPQHF.

This clonotype occurred many times. The chain couples TRBV5-1 to TRBJ2-6, with unresolved D. Trimming shortened V by 5 bases and J by 4 bases, and 13 bases separated the two germline ends. The CDR3 spans 15 residues. CDR1 SGHRS and CDR2 YFSETQ come from the germline V gene. CDR3 sequence: CASSPPGSGANVLTF. In DNA, the CDR3 is TGCGCCAGCAGTCCTCCGGGCTCCGGGGCCAACGTCCTGACTTTC.

This clonotype has more than one count but fewer than ten. V gene TRBV20-1 combines with J gene TRBJ2-2; 9 nucleotides match TRBD2. This CDR3 has 15 residues. The germline gives CDR1 DFQATT, CDR2 SNEGSKA (reference sequence). V lost 6 bases, J lost 7 bases, and 12 bases stayed unmatched. The CDR3 sequence: CSALGGGVWSGELFF. The CDR3 DNA sequence: TGCAGTGCCTTAGGCGGGGGGGTTTGGAGCGGGGAGCTGTTTTTT.